A single sample is the source of the 9 T cell receptor beta chains below, sequenced in a study of regulatory T cells in long-lasting Graves disease. Time point given: newly diagnosed GD, antithyroid drugs for less than 3 months. Construction of the TCR library relied on RNA isolated from PBMCs. Sequencing libraries for TCR beta were prepared with iRepertoire HTBI primers and Arm-PCR of CDR3 regions. TCRdb re-called the multiplex PCR reads with MiXCR, one entry per CDR3 protein. Of some 600,000 distinct CDR3 sequences listed, more than 15% are singletons. Separately, the same data were catalogued under a study of T cells in Graves' hyperthyroidism and ophthalmopathy.

The input for sequencing was peripheral blood mononuclear cells (PBMCs), taken at new diagnosis, from a patient treated with antithyroid drugs. These receptor sequences come from a man younger than 35 with Graves disease.

A few counts support this clonotype. The CDR3 DNA reads TGTGCCAGCAGCGTAGCAGCATCCTACGAGCAGTACTTC. It translates to CASSVAASYEQYF. The chain is built from TRBV9 and TRBJ2-7; D gene uncertain. This CDR3 spans 13 amino acids. Germline lookup yields CDR1 SGDLS and CDR2 YYNGEE. Trimming removed 0 bases at V and 1 base at J, with 5 bases between. The entire variable domain, with the rest obtained from reference TRBV9 and TRBJ2-7, is as follows: DSGVTQTPKHLITATGQRVTLRCSPRSGDLSVYWYQQSLDQGLQFLIQYYNGEERAKGNILERFSAQQFPDLHSELNLSSLELGDSALYFCASSVAASYEQYFGPGTRLTVT.

This clonotype was seen many times. The chain links TRBV3-1 to TRBJ1-1; D is possibly TRBD1 (5 bases). CDR3 length: 15 amino acids. The germline CDR1 and CDR2 sequences are LGHDT and YNNKEL (reference sequence). V shed 0 bases and J shed 6 bases, with 14 bases lying between them. The CDR3: CASSQEWGGDPEAFF. The CDR3 coding sequence is TGTGCCAGCAGCCAAGAGTGGGGGGGTGACCCTGAAGCTTTCTTT.

In its sample, this clonotype was seen many times. This chain connects TRBV11-2 to TRBJ2-1, with 10 bases matching TRBD2. The CDR3 loop spans 15 amino acids. The germline CDR1 and CDR2 sequences are SGHAT and FQNNGV. With V trimmed by 5 bases and J by 3 bases, 4 bases remained unmatched. The CDR3 DNA sequence: TGTGCCAGCAGCCCTCTAGCGGGAGTCTACAATGAGCAGTTCTTC. The encoded protein is CASSPLAGVYNEQFF.

The chain links TRBV19 to TRBJ2-4; tentatively, D is TRBD2 (5 bases). Germline CDR1 is LNHDA and CDR2 is SQIVND (reference sequence). V was shortened by 6 bases and J by 6 bases, with 15 bases between the two germline ends. The CDR3 is made up of 14 amino acids. In nucleotides, the CDR3 is TGTGCCAGTAGGGACCTAGCAGTTAGAAACATTCAGTACTTC. Translation: CASRDLAVRNIQYF.

This clonotype was counted many times. The rearrangement joins TRBV13 to TRBJ2-7; the match to TRBD2 covers 11 bases. V gave up 5 bases and J gave up 2 bases; unmatched junction bases: 5. The CDR3 runs 15 residues. Per the germline V gene, CDR1 is PRHDT and CDR2 is FYEKMQ (reference sequence). The CDR3 nucleotides are TGTGCCAGCAGCACCCGACTAGCGGGGCCCTACGAGCAGTACTTC. The encoded protein is CASSTRLAGPYEQYF.

This clonotype was counted many times. This chain connects TRBV10-1 to TRBJ2-2, with a weak D call TRBD2 (5 bases). Per germline, CDR1 WNHNN and CDR2 SYGVQD (reference sequence). The CDR3 is made up of 15 amino acids. The ends were cut back, 3 bases at V and 4 bases at J, with 12 bases in the middle. The CDR3 is CASSDGQAGTGELFF. The CDR3 DNA sequence: TGCGCCAGCAGTGATGGCCAGGCGGGCACCGGGGAGCTGTTTTTT.

This chain connects TRBV29-1 to TRBJ1-2; 7 bases fit TRBD1. Germline CDR1 and CDR2: SQVTM and ANQGSEA. V shed 4 bases and J 6 bases; nucleotides not matched to a gene: 8. The CDR3 is made up of 13 amino acids. CDR3 amino acids: CSVGGTGEDGYTF. CDR3 coding DNA: TGCAGCGTTGGGGGTACAGGGGAGGATGGCTACACCTTC.

Many counts were recorded for this clonotype. The chain uses TRBV29-1 and TRBJ2-7, with D maybe TRBD2 (6 bases). V was shortened by 3 bases and J by 0 bases, with 12 bases between the two germline ends. The CDR3 length is 14 residues. CDR1 and CDR2 (germline): SQVTM, ANQGSEA. Here the CDR3 reads CSVEGLPFSYEQYF. The CDR3 DNA follows: TGCAGCGTTGAGGGACTCCCGTTCTCCTACGAGCAGTACTTC.

This clonotype was counted between two and nine times. The chain uses TRBV11-2 and TRBJ2-2, with TRBD2 as a possible D gene (6 bases). Per the germline V gene, CDR1 is SGHAT and CDR2 is FQNNGV. Trimming shortened V by 3 bases and J by 7 bases, and 9 bases separated the two germline ends. The CDR3 is 13 amino acids. CDR3 sequence: CASSLGGVGELFF. CDR3 nucleotides: TGTGCCAGCAGCTTGGGGGGAGTCGGGGAGCTGTTTTTT.